This T cell receptor (beta chain) was recovered during a study of blood T cell repertoires in COVID-19. On the study more broadly: Acute and convalescent COVID-19 specimens originated in the United States, Italy and Spain. Sources were T cells, B-cell-depleted T cells, or PBMCs; the material itself was cDNA or gDNA.

The germline V gene encodes CDR1 MGHDK and CDR2 SYGVNS. Trimming took 3 bases from V and 6 from J; bases not matched to a gene: 7. CDR3 length: 15 amino acids. Authors' processing steps: Reference gene primer amplification yielded estimated nucleated cell counts. The assay was immunoSEQ multiplex PCR, and TCRdb's table has in-frame clones only and misses some. Clone size and V and J calls were adopted from that table, with D and trimming inferred from the DNA. The sample carries 95,000 to 100,000 clones, over 80% recorded once. Input material: peripheral blood. This clonotype was sampled from a man aged 50 to 60 with active COVID-19. The rearrangement links TRBV25-1 to TRBJ2-3, with TRBD2 matching 9 bases. CDR3 region: CASSEAGGLGDTQYF. Written as DNA, the CDR3 is TGTGCCAGCAGTGAGGCGGGAGGGTTAGGGGATACGCAGTATTTT.